This T cell receptor (beta chain) comes out of a study of blood T cells in healthy people across ages. Whole-study context: About one barcoded beta molecule was captured per two T cells (by template switching).

V shed 5 bases and J 2 bases; nucleotides not matched to a gene: 12. This CDR3 region has 16 residues. Germline CDR1 and CDR2: DFQATT and SNEGSKA (reference sequence). Study-wide points: Because donor CMV status was unknown, expanded clonotype changes were possibly confounded. Naive CD4+ cell counts and diversity both ran higher in long-lived than in aged donors.

For the second PCR, which ran for about 6 to 12 cycles, a sample-barcoded 5' primer and a J-beta primer mix were used. TCRdb itself ran the 5' RACE reads through MiXCR, one entry per CDR3 protein. The table lists 580,000 or so distinct CDR3 sequences, under 55% of them singletons. About this clonotype itself: Its matching antigen is unknown.

This chain links TRBV20-1 with TRBJ2-3; 8 positions agree with TRBD2. This clonotype originated in an elderly man in good health. Source material: blood. In DNA form, the CDR3 reads TGCAGTGCTCCCATGGGGACTAGGAAAAACACAGATACGCAGTATTTT. It yields the protein CSAPMGTRKNTDTQYF.